The rows below give T cell receptor beta chains drawn from one sample of a study of T cells after yellow fever vaccination. TCRdb processed the 5' RACE reads anew with MiXCR; each CDR3 protein has one entry. The repertoire holds about 510,000 distinct CDR3 sequences, 21% seen once, with roughly a sixth in the top ten. This specimen consisted of PBMCs, obtained about 21 days after the first yellow fever vaccination. These receptors all come from a man younger than 35 who received the YFV17D yellow fever vaccine. Both conserved end residues are part of each CDR3. D genes are given only for firm matches. Size is omitted from some rows. Given values are once, few, many or a class for expanded clones.

clone_size d_call j_call v_call cdr3_aa cdr3_nt
few TRBD1 TRBJ1-1 TRBV10-3 CAISTGGGSNTEAFF TGTGCCATTTCGACAGGGGGCGGTTCGAACACTGAAGCTTTCTTT
NA NA TRBJ2-5 TRBV12-3/TRBV12-4 CASGLLNGIETHYF TGTGCCAGCGGGCTCCTGAACGGAATAGAGACCCACTACTTC
few NA TRBJ1-2 TRBV5-6 CASSLSGSSYGYTF TGTGCCAGCAGCTTGTCAGGGTCTAGCTATGGCTACACCTTC
NA NA TRBJ1-2 TRBV5-1 CASRPGTTSYGYTF TGCGCCAGTAGGCCCGGGACAACGAGCTATGGCTACACCTTC
medium-sized NA TRBJ2-1 TRBV7-3 CASSATLGEQFF TGTGCCAGCAGCGCCACCCTGGGCGAGCAGTTCTTC
few TRBD2 TRBJ2-3 TRBV5-1 CASILGSGGIGGTDTQYF TGCGCCAGCATCCTAGGATCGGGGGGAATTGGCGGCACAGATACGCAGTATTTT
NA NA TRBJ1-3 TRBV2 CASSEQGHRRNTIYF TGTGCCAGCAGTGAACAGGGACACCGAAGAAACACCATATATTTT
NA TRBD1 TRBJ2-7 TRBV5-6 CASSQITGGLFYEQYF TGTGCCAGCAGCCAAATTACAGGGGGCCTTTTCTACGAGCAGTACTTC
few TRBD2 TRBJ2-1 TRBV5-1 CASSLTGTSANEQFF TGCGCCAGCAGCTTGACCGGGACTAGCGCCAATGAGCAGTTCTTC
NA NA TRBJ1-3 TRBV6-5 CASSYSEGGYTIYF TGTGCCAGCAGTTACTCGGAGGGAGGGTACACCATATATTTT